The rows below give T cell receptor beta chains drawn from one sample of a study of blood T cell repertoires in COVID-19. Produced via immunoSEQ multiplex PCR; TCRdb's table is partial and in-frame only. The sample contains approximately 490,000 clones, about nine tenths of which appear only once. The sequenced sample consisted of PBMCs or T cells enriched from blood (not recorded which). Source of these receptors: a woman aged 55-69 years who had recovered from COVID-19. CDR3s include the opening cysteine and the closing phenylalanine or tryptophan. Fields, in order: J gene, clone size, V gene, D gene, CDR3 protein, CDR3 DNA. A D gene is named only where the DNA matches it firmly. Not all rows give a size; the values are once, few, many and, for expanded clones, a class.

TRBJ1-2 - TRBV7-9 - CASSLGPTGSYGYTF TGTGCCAGCAGCTTAGGGCCCACGGGAAGCTATGGCTACACCTTC
TRBJ1-5 - TRBV27 - CASSPQADWYSNQPQHF TGTGCCAGCAGTCCACAGGCAGACTGGTATAGCAATCAGCCCCAGCATTTT
TRBJ2-3 - TRBV6-5 - CASTSGLLSTDTQYF TGTGCCAGCACCTCGGGACTCCTGAGCACAGATACGCAGTATTTT
TRBJ1-2 - TRBV5-1 TRBD1 CASSLGTGNGYTF TGCGCCAGCAGCTTGGGGACAGGGAATGGCTACACCTTC
TRBJ2-3 - TRBV6-5 - CASSSSPQGVTQYF TGTGCCAGCAGTTCCTCGCCCCAGGGCGTTACGCAGTATTTT
TRBJ1-2 - TRBV5-1 - CASSLAPTANYGYTF TGCGCCAGCAGCTTGGCGCCGACAGCTAACTATGGCTACACCTTC
TRBJ2-3 - TRBV10-1 TRBD2 CASSDGTSGGITDTQYF TGCGCCAGCAGTGACGGGACTAGCGGGGGGATCACAGATACGCAGTATTTT
TRBJ2-3 - TRBV12-2 - CASPSPVAGVSFKDTQYF TGTGCAAGTCCCTCCCCCGTAGCGGGGGTTTCCTTCAAGGATACGCAGTATTTT
TRBJ1-1 many TRBV3-1/TRBV3-2 - CASSPLTGNTEAFF TGTGCCAGCAGCCCCCTGACGGGGAACACTGAAGCTTTCTTT
TRBJ2-1 once TRBV4-1 TRBD1 CASSYRGRVFLDEQFF TGCGCCAGCAGCTACAGGGGGCGCGTGTTTCTGGATGAGCAGTTCTTC
TRBJ2-3 - TRBV9 TRBD2 CASSRGDGNTQYF TGTGCCAGCAGCCGGGGGGACGGAAATACGCAGTATTTT
TRBJ1-6 - TRBV13 - CASSFVAGEGKGPSPLHF TGTGCCAGCAGTTTTGTGGCAGGGGAGGGAAAAGGCCCTTCACCCCTCCACTTT
TRBJ1-6 - TRBV10-3 TRBD1 CAISETGGYSPLHF TGTGCCATCAGTGAAACAGGGGGCTATTCACCCCTCCACTTT
TRBJ2-3 - TRBV14 - CASSQNGQYTQYF TGTGCCAGCAGCCAAAACGGTCAATATACGCAGTATTTT
TRBJ2-7 - TRBV7-9 TRBD1 CASSSRRDRGHEQYF TGTGCCAGCAGCTCCCGCCGGGACAGGGGGCACGAGCAGTACTTC
TRBJ2-7 - TRBV6-5 TRBD2 CASSYRVAGAKPEQYF TGTGCCAGCAGTTACAGGGTAGCGGGGGCGAAACCAGAGCAGTACTTC
TRBJ1-4 - TRBV19 TRBD1 CASQDRVDEKLFF TGTGCCAGCCAAGACAGGGTAGATGAAAAACTGTTTTTT
TRBJ1-2 few TRBV6-5 - CASNSPSNYGYTF TGTGCCAGCAACAGCCCGTCTAACTATGGCTACACCTTC
TRBJ1-1 - TRBV6-5 - CASSKHSMNTEAFF TGTGCCAGCAGTAAACATAGCATGAACACTGAAGCTTTCTTT
TRBJ2-2 once TRBV4-1 - CASSQEVRMEAGELFF TGCGCCAGCAGCCAAGAAGTTCGAATGGAGGCCGGGGAGCTGTTTTTT
TRBJ1-3 - TRBV6-2/TRBV6-3 - CASSYVQGRYTIYF TGTGCCAGCAGTTACGTCCAGGGGAGATACACCATATATTTT
TRBJ2-3 - TRBV3-1/TRBV3-2 TRBD2 CASSQRRTSGADTQYF TGTGCCAGCAGCCAACGAAGGACTAGCGGGGCAGATACGCAGTATTTT
TRBJ2-1 once TRBV6-1 - CASSDQGGSYNEQFF TGTGCCAGCAGTGACCAGGGGGGATCCTACAATGAGCAGTTCTTC
TRBJ1-6 - TRBV2 - CASWGLSLAALHF TGTGCCAGCTGGGGGCTCTCCCTCGCGGCCCTCCACTTT
TRBJ2-3 - TRBV5-1 TRBD1 CASSAIDRGSTDTQYF TGCGCCAGCAGCGCCATCGACAGGGGGAGCACAGATACGCAGTATTTT
TRBJ1-4 - TRBV2 - CASSEAGAGLEKLFF TGTGCCAGCAGTGAAGCAGGGGCTGGTCTTGAAAAACTGTTTTTT
TRBJ2-3 - TRBV4-2 - CASSQGKFGADTQYF TGTGCCAGCAGCCAAGGGAAATTTGGAGCAGATACGCAGTATTTT
TRBJ1-1 - TRBV10-1 TRBD1 CASSVGTGRTEAFF TGCGCCAGCAGTGTGGGGACAGGGCGTACTGAAGCTTTCTTT
TRBJ1-2 - TRBV7-9 TRBD1 CASSPPVGAGGFYGYTF TGTGCCAGCAGCCCGCCGGTGGGAGCAGGGGGGTTCTATGGCTACACCTTC
TRBJ2-3 - TRBV19 - CASSATVGTQYF TGTGCCAGTAGTGCGACAGTCGGTACGCAGTATTTT
TRBJ1-2 - TRBV5-4 TRBD1 CASSKTGATNYGYTF TGTGCCAGCAGCAAAACAGGGGCCACTAACTATGGCTACACCTTC
TRBJ1-1 - TRBV30 TRBD1 CAWSPWDRSVAPPEAFF TGTGCCTGGAGTCCCTGGGACAGGTCGGTCGCCCCCCCTGAAGCTTTCTTT
TRBJ2-5 - TRBV12-3/TRBV12-4 - CASSLQETQYF TGTGCCAGCAGTCTTCAAGAGACCCAGTACTTC
TRBJ1-2 - TRBV7-9 TRBD1 CASSLKTGSDYGYTF TGTGCCAGCAGCTTAAAGACAGGGTCTGACTATGGCTACACCTTC
TRBJ2-1 - TRBV7-2 - CASSLSLAGYNEQFF TGTGCCAGCAGCTTGAGCCTAGCAGGCTACAATGAGCAGTTCTTC
TRBJ2-1 - TRBV10-2 TRBD1 CASSETGGYNEQFF TGCGCCAGCAGCGAGACAGGGGGATACAATGAGCAGTTCTTC
TRBJ1-2 - TRBV28 - CASSSTGLAYGYTF TGTGCCAGCAGTTCAACAGGGTTAGCCTATGGCTACACCTTC
TRBJ1-4 - TRBV2 TRBD1 CASSGQDRGNEKLFF TGTGCCAGCAGTGGTCAAGACAGGGGTAATGAAAAACTGTTTTTT
TRBJ2-2 - TRBV10-3 - CAISESRGGTGELFF TGTGCCATCAGTGAGTCCAGGGGAGGGACCGGGGAGCTGTTTTTT
TRBJ1-4 - TRBV5-1 - CASSHDRTNEKLFF TGCGCCAGCAGCCATGACAGAACTAATGAAAAACTGTTTTTT
TRBJ1-6 - TRBV13 - CASSKGDVDNSPLHF TGTGCCAGCAGCAAGGGGGACGTAGATAATTCACCCCTCCACTTT
TRBJ1-6 - TRBV5-6 TRBD1 CASSIDRGSGSPLHF TGTGCCAGCAGCATAGACAGGGGATCGGGCTCACCCCTCCACTTT
TRBJ2-7 - TRBV7-2 TRBD1 CASSLIRTGLAYEQYF TGTGCCAGCAGCTTGATACGGACAGGGTTGGCCTACGAGCAGTACTTC
TRBJ2-1 - TRBV5-1 TRBD2 CASSLGRGVSYNEQFF TGCGCCAGCAGCTTGGGGCGGGGGGTCTCCTACAATGAGCAGTTCTTC
TRBJ2-2 - TRBV13 - CASSLRGGGELFF TGTGCCAGCAGCTTAAGGGGAGGCGGGGAGCTGTTTTTT
TRBJ2-2 - TRBV4-1 TRBD1 CASSQPLRQGTGELFF TGCGCCAGCAGCCAACCCCTTCGACAGGGTACCGGGGAGCTGTTTTTT
TRBJ1-4 once TRBV30 - CAWTARDFSSEKLFF TGTGCCTGGACCGCTCGGGACTTTTCCAGTGAAAAACTGTTTTTT
TRBJ2-4 - TRBV5-1 - CASSLTPGANIQYF TGCGCCAGCAGCTTGACACCAGGGGCCAACATTCAGTACTTC
TRBJ1-5 once TRBV2 - CASERGGNQPQHF TGTGCCAGCGAACGGGGAGGCAATCAGCCCCAGCATTTT